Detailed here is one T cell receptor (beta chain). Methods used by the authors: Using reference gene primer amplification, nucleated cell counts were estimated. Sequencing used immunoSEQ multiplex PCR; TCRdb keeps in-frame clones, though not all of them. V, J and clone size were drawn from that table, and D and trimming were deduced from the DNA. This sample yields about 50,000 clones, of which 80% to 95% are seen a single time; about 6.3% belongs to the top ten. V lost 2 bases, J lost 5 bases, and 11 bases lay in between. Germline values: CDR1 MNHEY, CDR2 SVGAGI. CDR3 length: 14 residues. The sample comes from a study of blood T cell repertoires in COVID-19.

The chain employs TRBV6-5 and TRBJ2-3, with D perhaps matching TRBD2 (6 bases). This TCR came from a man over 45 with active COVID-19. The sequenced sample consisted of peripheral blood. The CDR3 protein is CASSYAGWEDTQYF. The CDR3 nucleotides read TGTGCCAGCAGTTACGCGGGGTGGGAAGATACGCAGTATTTT.